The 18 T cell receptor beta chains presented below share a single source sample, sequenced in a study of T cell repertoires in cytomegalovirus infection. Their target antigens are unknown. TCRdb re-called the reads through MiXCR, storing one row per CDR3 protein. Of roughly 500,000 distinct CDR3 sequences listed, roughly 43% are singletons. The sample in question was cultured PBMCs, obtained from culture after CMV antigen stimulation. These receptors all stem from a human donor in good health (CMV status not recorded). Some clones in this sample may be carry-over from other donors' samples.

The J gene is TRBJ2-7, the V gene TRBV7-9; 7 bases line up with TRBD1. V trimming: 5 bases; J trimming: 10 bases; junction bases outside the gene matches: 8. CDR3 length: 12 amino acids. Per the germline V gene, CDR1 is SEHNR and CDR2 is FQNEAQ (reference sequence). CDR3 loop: CASSRDRVEQYF. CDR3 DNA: TGTGCCAGCAGCAGAGACAGGGTAGAACAGTACTTC.

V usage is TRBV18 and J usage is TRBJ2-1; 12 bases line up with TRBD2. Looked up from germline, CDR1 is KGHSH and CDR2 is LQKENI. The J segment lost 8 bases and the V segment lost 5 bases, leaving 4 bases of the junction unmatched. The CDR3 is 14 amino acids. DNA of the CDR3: TGTGCCAGCTCAATCCTAGCGGGAGGGGATGAGCAGTTCTTC. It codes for CASSILAGGDEQFF.

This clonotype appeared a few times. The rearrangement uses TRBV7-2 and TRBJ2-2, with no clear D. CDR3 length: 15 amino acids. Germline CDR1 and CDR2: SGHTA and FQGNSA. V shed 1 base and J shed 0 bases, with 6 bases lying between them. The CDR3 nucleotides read TGTGCCAGCAGCTTAGGGCTCGCGAACACCGGGGAGCTGTTTTTT. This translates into CASSLGLANTGELFF.

CDR3 loop: CASSLRGAKHTEAFF. The CDR3 DNA sequence: TGTGCCAGCAGCTTACGAGGGGCGAAGCACACTGAAGCTTTCTTT. This sequence joins TRBV7-6 and TRBJ1-1; D might be TRBD1 (5 bases). Germline loops: CDR1 SGHVS, CDR2 FNYEAQ. This CDR3 has 15 amino acids. V lost 2 bases, J lost 3 bases, and 13 bases lay in between.

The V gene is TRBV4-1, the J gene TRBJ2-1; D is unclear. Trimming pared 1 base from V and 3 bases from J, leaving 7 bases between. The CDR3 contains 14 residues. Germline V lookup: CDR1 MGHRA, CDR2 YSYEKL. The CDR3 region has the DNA TGCGCCAGCAGCCAAGTAGGAGTCTACAATGAGCAGTTCTTC. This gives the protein CASSQVGVYNEQFF.

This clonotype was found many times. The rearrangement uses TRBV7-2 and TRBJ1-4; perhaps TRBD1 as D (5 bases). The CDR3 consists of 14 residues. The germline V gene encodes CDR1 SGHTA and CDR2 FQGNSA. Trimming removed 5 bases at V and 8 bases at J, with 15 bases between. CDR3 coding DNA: TGTGCCAGCAGCCTCCGCAGGGTGGGCGAAAAACTGTTTTTT. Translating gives CASSLRRVGEKLFF. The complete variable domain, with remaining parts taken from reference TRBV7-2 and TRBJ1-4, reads GAGVSQSPSNKVTEKGKDVELRCDPISGHTALYWYRQSLGQGLEFLIYFQGNSAPDKSGLPSDRFSAERTGGSVSTLTIQRTQQEDSAVYLCASSLRRVGEKLFFGSGTQLSVL.

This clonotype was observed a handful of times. CDR3 bases: TGTGCCAGCAGCTTAGACGCGGGAGCATTCTACGAGCAGTACTTC. The encoded protein is CASSLDAGAFYEQYF. V gene TRBV7-2 combines with J gene TRBJ2-7; 7 positions match TRBD2. CDR1 and CDR2 (germline): SGHTA, FQGNSA. V gave up 1 base and J gave up 3 bases; unmatched junction bases: 6. This CDR3 comprises 15 residues.

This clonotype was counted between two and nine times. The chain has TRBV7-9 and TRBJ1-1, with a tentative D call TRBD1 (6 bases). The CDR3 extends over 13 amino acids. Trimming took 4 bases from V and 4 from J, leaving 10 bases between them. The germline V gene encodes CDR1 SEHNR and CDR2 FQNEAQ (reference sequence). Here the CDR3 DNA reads TGTGCCAGCAGCTCCCCAGGGGCCACTGAAGCTTTCTTT. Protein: CASSSPGATEAFF.

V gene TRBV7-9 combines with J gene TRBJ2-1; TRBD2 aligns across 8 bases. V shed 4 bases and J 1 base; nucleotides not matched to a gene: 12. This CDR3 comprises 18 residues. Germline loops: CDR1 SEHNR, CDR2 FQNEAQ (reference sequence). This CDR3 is CASSSRAGRGLSYNEQFF. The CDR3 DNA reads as TGTGCCAGCAGCTCGAGGGCCGGGAGGGGTTTATCCTACAATGAGCAGTTCTTC.

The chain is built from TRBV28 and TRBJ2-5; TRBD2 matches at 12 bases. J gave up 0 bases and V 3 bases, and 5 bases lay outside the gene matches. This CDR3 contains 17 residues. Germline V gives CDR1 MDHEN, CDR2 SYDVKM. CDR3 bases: TGTGCCAGCAGTTTCGGACTAGCGGGGTTGTACCAAGAGACCCAGTACTTC. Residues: CASSFGLAGLYQETQYF.

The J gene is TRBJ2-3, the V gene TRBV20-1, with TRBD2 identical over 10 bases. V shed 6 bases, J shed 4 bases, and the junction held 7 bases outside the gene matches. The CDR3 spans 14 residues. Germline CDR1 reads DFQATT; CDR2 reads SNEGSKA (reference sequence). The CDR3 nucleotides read TGCAGTGCAACAAGCGGGAGGGAGCCAGATACGCAGTATTTT. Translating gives CSATSGREPDTQYF.

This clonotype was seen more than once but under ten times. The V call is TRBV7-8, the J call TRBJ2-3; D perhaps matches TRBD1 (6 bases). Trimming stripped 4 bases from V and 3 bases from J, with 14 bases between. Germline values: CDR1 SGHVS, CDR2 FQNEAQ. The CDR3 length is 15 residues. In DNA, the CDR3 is TGTGCCAGCAGCTCCGTCTGGGGGCCGACAGATACGCAGTATTTT. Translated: CASSSVWGPTDTQYF.

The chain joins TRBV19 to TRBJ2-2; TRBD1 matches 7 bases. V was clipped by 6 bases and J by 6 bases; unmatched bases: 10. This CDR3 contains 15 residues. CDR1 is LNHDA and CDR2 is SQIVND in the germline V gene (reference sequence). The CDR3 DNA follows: TGTGCCAGTAGCTCAGACAGGGCCCCCGCCGGGGAGCTGTTTTTT. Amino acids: CASSSDRAPAGELFF.

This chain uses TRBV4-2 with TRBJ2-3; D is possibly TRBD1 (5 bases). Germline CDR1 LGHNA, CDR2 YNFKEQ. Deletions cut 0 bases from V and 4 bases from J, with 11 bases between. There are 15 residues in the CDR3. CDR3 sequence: CASSQDWLRADTQYF. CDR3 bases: TGTGCCAGCAGCCAAGATTGGCTCAGGGCAGATACGCAGTATTTT.

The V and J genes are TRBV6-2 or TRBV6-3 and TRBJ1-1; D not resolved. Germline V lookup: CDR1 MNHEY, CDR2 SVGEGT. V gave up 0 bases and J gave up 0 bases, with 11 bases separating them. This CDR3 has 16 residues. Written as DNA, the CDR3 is TGTGCCAGCAGTTACTCGACGGGGTTAATGAACACTGAAGCTTTCTTT. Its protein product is CASSYSTGLMNTEAFF.

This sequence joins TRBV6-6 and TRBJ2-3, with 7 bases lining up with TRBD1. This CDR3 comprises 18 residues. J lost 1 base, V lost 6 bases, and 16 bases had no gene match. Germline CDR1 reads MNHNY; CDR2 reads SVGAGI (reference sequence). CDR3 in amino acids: CASSLYLTGARGTDTQYF. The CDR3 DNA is TGTGCCAGCAGCCTATACCTAACAGGGGCTAGGGGCACAGATACGCAGTATTTT.

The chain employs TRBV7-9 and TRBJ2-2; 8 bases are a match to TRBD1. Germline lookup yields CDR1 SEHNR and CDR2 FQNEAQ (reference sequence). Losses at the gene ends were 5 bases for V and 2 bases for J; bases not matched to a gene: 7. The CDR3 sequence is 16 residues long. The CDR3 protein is CASSAPGQANTGELFF. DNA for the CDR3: TGTGCCAGCAGCGCCCCGGGACAGGCAAACACCGGGGAGCTGTTTTTT.

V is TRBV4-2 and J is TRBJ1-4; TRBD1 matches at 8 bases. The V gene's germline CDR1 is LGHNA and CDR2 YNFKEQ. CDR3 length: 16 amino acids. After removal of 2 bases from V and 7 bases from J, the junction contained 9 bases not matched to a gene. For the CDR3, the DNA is TGTGCCAGCAGCCAACTCCCGACAGGGGCTGTTGAAAAACTGTTTTTT. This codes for CASSQLPTGAVEKLFF.